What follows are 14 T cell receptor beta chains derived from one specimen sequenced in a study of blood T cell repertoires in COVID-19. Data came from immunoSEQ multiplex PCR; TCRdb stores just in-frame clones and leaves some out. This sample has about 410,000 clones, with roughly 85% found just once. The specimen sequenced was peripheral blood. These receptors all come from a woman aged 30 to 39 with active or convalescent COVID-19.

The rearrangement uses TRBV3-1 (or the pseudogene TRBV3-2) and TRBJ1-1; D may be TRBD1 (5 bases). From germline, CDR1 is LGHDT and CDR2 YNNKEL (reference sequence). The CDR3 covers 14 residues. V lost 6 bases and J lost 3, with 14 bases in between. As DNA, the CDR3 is TGTGCCAGCAGTAAAAAGTCAGGGTACACTGAAGCTTTCTTT. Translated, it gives CASSKKSGYTEAFF.

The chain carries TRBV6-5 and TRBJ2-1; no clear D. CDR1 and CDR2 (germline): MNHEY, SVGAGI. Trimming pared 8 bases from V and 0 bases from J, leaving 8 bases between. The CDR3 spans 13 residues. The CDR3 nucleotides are TGTGCCAGCTCACTTAGCTCCTACAATGAGCAGTTCTTC. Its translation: CASSLSSYNEQFF.

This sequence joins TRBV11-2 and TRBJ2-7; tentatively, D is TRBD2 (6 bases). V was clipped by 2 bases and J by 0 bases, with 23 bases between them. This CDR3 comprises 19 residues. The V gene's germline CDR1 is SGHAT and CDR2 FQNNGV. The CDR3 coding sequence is TGTGCCAGCAGCTTATCGTCAAGTGGGGGGAGCGGGCCCTCCTACGAGCAGTACTTC. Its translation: CASSLSSSGGSGPSYEQYF. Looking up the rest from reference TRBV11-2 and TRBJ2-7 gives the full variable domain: EAGVAQSPRYKIIEKRQSVAFWCNPISGHATLYWYQQILGQGPKLLIQFQNNGVVDDSQLPKDRFSAERLKGVDSTLKIQPAKLEDSAVYLCASSLSSSGGSGPSYEQYFGPGTRLTVT.

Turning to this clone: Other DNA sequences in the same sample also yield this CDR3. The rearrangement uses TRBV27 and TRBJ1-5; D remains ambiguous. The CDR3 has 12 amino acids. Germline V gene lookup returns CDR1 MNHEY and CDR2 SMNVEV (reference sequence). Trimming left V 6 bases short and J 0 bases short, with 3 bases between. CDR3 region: CASSFSNQPQHF. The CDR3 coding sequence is TGTGCCAGCAGCTTTAGCAATCAGCCCCAGCATTTT.

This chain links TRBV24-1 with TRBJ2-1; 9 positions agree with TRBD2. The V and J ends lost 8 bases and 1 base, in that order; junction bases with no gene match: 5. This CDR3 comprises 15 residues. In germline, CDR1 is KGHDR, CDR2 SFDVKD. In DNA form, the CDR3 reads TGTGCCACCATTAGCGGGAGTGTGTCCTACAATGAGCAGTTCTTC. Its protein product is CATISGSVSYNEQFF.

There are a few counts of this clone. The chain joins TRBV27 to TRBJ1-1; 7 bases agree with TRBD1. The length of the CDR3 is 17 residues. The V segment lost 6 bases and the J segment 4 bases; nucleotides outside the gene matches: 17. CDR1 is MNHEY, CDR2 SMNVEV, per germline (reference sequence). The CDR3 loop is CASRRSGQALVSTEAFF. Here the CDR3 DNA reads TGTGCCAGCAGGCGGTCCGGACAGGCTCTAGTGAGCACTGAAGCTTTCTTT.

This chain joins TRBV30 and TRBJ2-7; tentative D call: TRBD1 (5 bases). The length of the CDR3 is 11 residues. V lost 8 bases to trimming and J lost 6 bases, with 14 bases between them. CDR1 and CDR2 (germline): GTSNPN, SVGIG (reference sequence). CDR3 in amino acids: CAGSQGVEQYF. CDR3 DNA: TGTGCCGGATCGCAAGGGGTCGAGCAGTACTTC.

CDR3 sequence (DNA): TGTGCCAGCAGCAAGCGGACAGCTCTATATGGCTACACCTTC. Encoded protein: CASSKRTALYGYTF. The rearrangement links TRBV5-8 to TRBJ1-2, with a weak D call TRBD1 (6 bases). CDR1 SGHTS and CDR2 YDEGEE come from the germline V gene. The ends were cut back, 4 bases at V and 5 bases at J, with 15 bases in the middle. The CDR3 length is 14 residues.

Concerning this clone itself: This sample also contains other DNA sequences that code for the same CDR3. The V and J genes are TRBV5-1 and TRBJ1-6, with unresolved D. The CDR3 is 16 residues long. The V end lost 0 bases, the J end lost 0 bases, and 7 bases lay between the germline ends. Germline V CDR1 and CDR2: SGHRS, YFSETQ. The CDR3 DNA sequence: TGCGCCAGCAGCTTGGCCGGGAGCTCCTATAATTCACCCCTCCACTTT. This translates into CASSLAGSSYNSPLHF.

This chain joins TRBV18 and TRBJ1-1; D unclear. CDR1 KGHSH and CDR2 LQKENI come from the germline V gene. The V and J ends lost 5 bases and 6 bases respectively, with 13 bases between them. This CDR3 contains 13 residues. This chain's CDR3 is CASSTGPVAEAFF. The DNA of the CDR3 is TGTGCCAGCTCAACTGGGCCGGTCGCTGAAGCTTTCTTT.

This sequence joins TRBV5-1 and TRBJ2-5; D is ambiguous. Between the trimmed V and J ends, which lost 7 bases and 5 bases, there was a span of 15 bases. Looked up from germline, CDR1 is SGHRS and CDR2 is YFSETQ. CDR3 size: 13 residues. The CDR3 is CASSSPPVETQYF. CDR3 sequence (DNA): TGCGCCAGCTCCTCGCCGCCAGTTGAGACCCAGTACTTC.

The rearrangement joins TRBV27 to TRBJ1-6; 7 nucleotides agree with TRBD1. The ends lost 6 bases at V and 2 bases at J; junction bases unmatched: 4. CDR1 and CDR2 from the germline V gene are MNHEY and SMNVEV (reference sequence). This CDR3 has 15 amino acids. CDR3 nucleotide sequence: TGTGCCAGCAGCGACAGGGTCGCCTATAATTCACCCCTCCACTTT. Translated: CASSDRVAYNSPLHF.

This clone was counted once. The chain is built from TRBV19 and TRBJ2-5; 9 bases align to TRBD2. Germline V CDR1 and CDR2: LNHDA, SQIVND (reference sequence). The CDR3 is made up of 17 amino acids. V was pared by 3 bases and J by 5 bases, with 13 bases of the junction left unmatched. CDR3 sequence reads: CASSIILAGVGLETQYF. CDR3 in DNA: TGTGCCAGTAGTATTATTTTAGCGGGAGTCGGGTTGGAGACCCAGTACTTC. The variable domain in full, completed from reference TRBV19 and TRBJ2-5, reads DGGITQSPKYLFRKEGQNVTLSCEQNLNHDAMYWYRQDPGQGLRLIYYSQIVNDFQKGDIAEGYSVSREKKESFPLTVTSAQKNPTAFYLCASSIILAGVGLETQYFGPGTRLLVL.

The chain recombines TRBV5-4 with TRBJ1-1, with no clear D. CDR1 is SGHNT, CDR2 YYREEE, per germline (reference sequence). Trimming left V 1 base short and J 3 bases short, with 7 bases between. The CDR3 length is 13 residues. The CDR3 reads CASSLSRDTEAFF. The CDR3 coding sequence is TGTGCCAGCAGCTTGTCCCGGGACACTGAAGCTTTCTTT.